Below, 8 T cell receptor beta chains from the same sample are listed, as sequenced in a study of T cells in Graves' hyperthyroidism and ophthalmopathy. Regions amplified from RNA transcripts were the TCR beta CDR3 regions. The HTBI primer set served for first-round RT-PCR of the TCR CDR3. TCRdb reanalysed the multiplex PCR reads using MiXCR and keeps one entry per CDR3 protein. The sample has about 180,000 distinct CDR3 sequences, approximately 15% seen once. The sequenced sample consisted of blood. Receptors originate from a woman aged 45 to 65 with Graves' hyperthyroidism.

This clonotype has a count of ten or more. The gene calls are TRBV15 and TRBJ1-2; D is unclear. CDR1 is LNHNV and CDR2 is YYDKDF in the germline V gene (reference sequence). V was shortened by 0 bases and J by 8 bases, with 13 bases between the two germline ends. The CDR3 contains 14 residues. CDR3 DNA sequence: TGTGCCACCAGCAGAGATTGGCGGGGATCGGGCTACACCTTC. Translated: CATSRDWRGSGYTF.

This chain joins TRBV7-3 and TRBJ2-3; 11 nucleotides line up with TRBD2. This CDR3 contains 16 residues. In germline, CDR1 is SGHTA, CDR2 FQGTGA. The V and J ends lost 4 bases and 5 bases, in that order; junction bases with no gene match: 8. This CDR3 reads CASSSLSGGAVDTQYF. The CDR3 DNA reads TGTGCCAGCAGCTCACTTAGCGGGGGGGCAGTAGATACGCAGTATTTT. Drawing the rest from reference TRBV7-3 and TRBJ2-3, the complete variable domain is GAGVSQTPSNKVTEKGKYVELRCDPISGHTALYWYRQSLGQGPEFLIYFQGTGAADDSGLPNDRFFAVRPEGSVSTLKIQRTERGDSAVYLCASSSLSGGAVDTQYFGPGTRLTVL.

This clonotype was counted many times. The chain employs TRBV6-2 or TRBV6-3 and TRBJ1-4; D ambiguous. Germline V gene data show CDR1 as MNHEY and CDR2 as SVGEGT. This CDR3 has 17 residues. Trimming removed 10 bases at V and 0 bases at J, with 21 bases between. CDR3 DNA: TGTGCCACCCGACGTTGGAAGTCGGTTGCAACTAATGAAAAACTGTTTTTT. Amino acids: CATRRWKSVATNEKLFF.

The chain combines TRBV2 with TRBJ1-1; the match to TRBD1 covers 8 bases. The CDR3 sequence is 12 residues long. From germline, CDR1 is SNHLY and CDR2 FYNNEI. With 4 bases clipped from V and 7 bases from J, the junction kept 2 bases outside the gene matches. The DNA of the CDR3 is TGTGCCAGCAGTGGGGGACAGGATGAAGCTTTCTTT. Translation gives CASSGGQDEAFF.

At least ten counts were recorded for this clonotype. V usage is TRBV28 and J usage is TRBJ2-4; D not resolved. Trimming took off 7 bases at V and 2 bases at J, with 12 bases between the two ends. The CDR3 runs 14 residues. CDR1 and CDR2 from the germline V gene are MDHEN and SYDVKM. This CDR3 is CASNPHGSKNIQYF. As DNA, the CDR3 is TGTGCCAGCAACCCCCACGGATCCAAAAACATTCAGTACTTC.

This clonotype was counted many times. This chain joins TRBV6-1 and TRBJ1-1; 7 nucleotides match TRBD1. The CDR3 spans 14 residues. J gave up 3 bases and V 7 bases, and 8 bases lay outside the gene matches. CDR1 is MNHNS and CDR2 is SASEGT in the germline V gene. Here the CDR3 reads CASKDREGDTEAFF. The CDR3 region has the DNA TGTGCCAGCAAAGACAGGGAGGGCGACACTGAAGCTTTCTTT.

This clonotype was counted many times. CDR3 region: CASSRLGDRAFF. CDR3 DNA sequence: TGTGCCAGCAGCCGTCTCGGGGACCGAGCTTTCTTT. The chain uses TRBV7-8 and TRBJ1-1; D might be TRBD1 (5 bases). Germline V lookup: CDR1 SGHVS, CDR2 FQNEAQ. This CDR3 is built from 12 residues. The ends were cut back, 5 bases at V and 10 bases at J, with 14 bases in the middle.

This clonotype was counted only a few times. The chain joins TRBV19 to TRBJ1-2; no clear D. V lost 3 bases to trimming and J lost 6 bases, with 11 bases between them. This CDR3 has 13 amino acids. Germline CDR1 reads LNHDA; CDR2 reads SQIVND (reference sequence). CDR3: CASSIAGINGYTF. CDR3 nucleotide sequence: TGTGCCAGTAGTATTGCTGGGATCAATGGCTACACCTTC.